The rows below give T cell receptor beta chains drawn from one sample of a study of molecular identifiers for immune sequencing clone quantification. MiXCR, run by TCRdb on the PCR reads, gives a single entry per CDR3 protein. In the table there are about 510,000 distinct CDR3 sequences, 20% to 25% of which are singletons. Specimen: naive CD8+ T cells from blood, with Jurkat cell RNA spiked in. The receptors were gathered from a human donor in good health. Some libraries in this study had Jurkat cell RNA spiked in. CDR3s include the opening cysteine and the closing phenylalanine or tryptophan. A D gene is named only where the DNA matches it firmly. Not every row has a clone size; where given, it reads once, few, many or a size class.

V gene: TRBV5-1; D gene: TRBD1; CDR3 length: 15; J gene: TRBJ2-7; clone size: many; CDR3 DNA: TGCGCCAGCAGCTTGGAACAGGGGGCGTCCTACGAGCAGTACTTC; CDR3 protein: CASSLEQGASYEQYF
V gene: TRBV11-2; D gene: NA; CDR3 length: 14; J gene: TRBJ2-1; clone size: NA; CDR3 DNA: TGTGCCAGCAGCTTAACGACTAACTACAATGAGCAGTTCTTC; CDR3 protein: CASSLTTNYNEQFF
V gene: TRBV4-3; D gene: NA; CDR3 length: 14; J gene: TRBJ1-1; clone size: NA; CDR3 DNA: TGCGCCAGCAGCCAAGATCGAGGCAGACCTGAAGCTCTCTTT; CDR3 protein: CASSQDRGRPEALF
V gene: TRBV14; D gene: NA; CDR3 length: 16; J gene: TRBJ2-3; clone size: NA; CDR3 DNA: TGTGCCAGCAGCCAAGATCCCCCGGCTCATACAGATACGCAGTATTTT; CDR3 protein: CASSQDPPAHTDTQYF
V gene: TRBV28; D gene: NA; CDR3 length: 15; J gene: TRBJ1-5; clone size: NA; CDR3 DNA: TGTGCCAGCAGTCTTAGGGGAAAAGGAGATCAGCCCCAGCATTTT; CDR3 protein: CASSLRGKGDQPQHF
V gene: TRBV19; D gene: NA; CDR3 length: 13; J gene: TRBJ1-6; clone size: few; CDR3 DNA: TGTGCCACCCAAAACCAGGGAAATTCACCCCTCCACTTT; CDR3 protein: CATQNQGNSPLHF
V gene: TRBV30; D gene: NA; CDR3 length: 12; J gene: TRBJ2-7; clone size: few; CDR3 DNA: TGTGCCTGGGGGGGGTTCGGCTCTGGGCAGTACTTC; CDR3 protein: CAWGGFGSGQYF
V gene: TRBV7-6; D gene: NA; CDR3 length: 14; J gene: TRBJ2-3; clone size: many; CDR3 DNA: TGTGCCAGCAGCTTGGCAGGTGGGGAGGATACGCAGTATTTT; CDR3 protein: CASSLAGGEDTQYF
V gene: TRBV14; D gene: NA; CDR3 length: 17; J gene: TRBJ1-3; clone size: few; CDR3 DNA: TGTGCCAGCAGCAGTACGTCCCAGGCGATCTCTGGAAACACCATATATTTT; CDR3 protein: CASSSTSQAISGNTIYF
V gene: TRBV4-3; D gene: NA; CDR3 length: 14; J gene: TRBJ1-2; clone size: NA; CDR3 DNA: TGCGCCAGCAGCCAAGATCTAGGGGACTATGGCTACACCTTC; CDR3 protein: CASSQDLGDYGYTF
V gene: TRBV29-1; D gene: NA; CDR3 length: 13; J gene: TRBJ2-7; clone size: NA; CDR3 DNA: TGCAGCGTTGAACAGTTTTCCGACTACGAGCAGTACTTC; CDR3 protein: CSVEQFSDYEQYF
V gene: TRBV29-1; D gene: TRBD1; CDR3 length: 15; J gene: TRBJ2-7; clone size: few; CDR3 DNA: TGCAGCGTTGAAGATGGACAGGATTTGTCCTACGAGCAGTACTTC; CDR3 protein: CSVEDGQDLSYEQYF
V gene: TRBV13; D gene: NA; CDR3 length: 16; J gene: TRBJ2-3; clone size: many; CDR3 DNA: TGTGCCAGCACCGAATCGGACGGGAGTAGGTCAGATACGCAGTATTTT; CDR3 protein: CASTESDGSRSDTQYF
V gene: TRBV29-1; D gene: NA; CDR3 length: 13; J gene: TRBJ2-2; clone size: many; CDR3 DNA: TGCAGCGTTCGGGCCTGGAACACCGGGGAGCTGTTTTTT; CDR3 protein: CSVRAWNTGELFF
V gene: TRBV2; D gene: NA; CDR3 length: 14; J gene: TRBJ2-7; clone size: few; CDR3 DNA: TGTGCCAGCCGGTCGGGAGATAGCTCCTACGAGCAGTACTTC; CDR3 protein: CASRSGDSSYEQYF
V gene: TRBV12-3/TRBV12-4; D gene: TRBD1; CDR3 length: 13; J gene: TRBJ1-2; clone size: many; CDR3 DNA: TGTGCCAGCAGTCCCGGGACAGGCTATGGCTACACCTTC; CDR3 protein: CASSPGTGYGYTF
V gene: TRBV25-1; D gene: NA; CDR3 length: 14; J gene: TRBJ1-1; clone size: NA; CDR3 DNA: TGTGCCAGCAGTGGTTCAGGGAGGGGCACTGAAGCTTTCTTT; CDR3 protein: CASSGSGRGTEAFF
V gene: TRBV2; D gene: NA; CDR3 length: 11; J gene: TRBJ2-2; clone size: NA; CDR3 DNA: TGTGCCAGCAGTCAGGTCGGGGAGCTGTTTTTT; CDR3 protein: CASSQVGELFF